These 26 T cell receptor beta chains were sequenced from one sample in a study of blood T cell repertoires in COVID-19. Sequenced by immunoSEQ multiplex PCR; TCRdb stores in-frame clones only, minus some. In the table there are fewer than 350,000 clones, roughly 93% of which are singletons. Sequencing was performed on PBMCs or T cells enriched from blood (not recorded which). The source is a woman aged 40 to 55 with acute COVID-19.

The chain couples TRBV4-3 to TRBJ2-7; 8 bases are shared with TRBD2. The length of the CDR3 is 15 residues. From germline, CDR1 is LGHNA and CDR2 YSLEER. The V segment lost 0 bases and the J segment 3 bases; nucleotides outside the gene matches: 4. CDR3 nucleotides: TGCGCCAGCAGCCAAGATCGGAGCGGGAGCTACGAGCAGTACTTC. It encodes CASSQDRSGSYEQYF.

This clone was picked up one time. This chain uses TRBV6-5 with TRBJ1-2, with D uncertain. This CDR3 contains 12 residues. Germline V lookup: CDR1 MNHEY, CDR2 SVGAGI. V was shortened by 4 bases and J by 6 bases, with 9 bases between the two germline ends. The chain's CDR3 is CASSSGKHGYTF. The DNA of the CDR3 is TGTGCCAGCAGTTCCGGGAAGCATGGCTACACCTTC.

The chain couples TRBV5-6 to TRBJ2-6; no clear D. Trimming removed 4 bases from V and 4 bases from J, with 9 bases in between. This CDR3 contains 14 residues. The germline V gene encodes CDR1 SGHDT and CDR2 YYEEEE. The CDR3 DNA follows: TGTGCCAGCAGCCGAGAGGCGGGGGCCAACGTCCTGACTTTC. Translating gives CASSREAGANVLTF.

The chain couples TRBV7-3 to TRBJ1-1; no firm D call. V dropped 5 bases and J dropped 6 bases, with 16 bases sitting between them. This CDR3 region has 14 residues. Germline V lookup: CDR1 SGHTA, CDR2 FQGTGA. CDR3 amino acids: CASSPESGVAEAFF. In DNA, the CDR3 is TGTGCCAGCAGCCCTGAATCCGGGGTCGCTGAAGCTTTCTTT.

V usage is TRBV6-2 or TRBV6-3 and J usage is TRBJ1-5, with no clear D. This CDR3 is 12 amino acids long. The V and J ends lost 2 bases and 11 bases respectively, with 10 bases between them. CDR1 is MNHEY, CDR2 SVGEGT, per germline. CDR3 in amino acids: CASSYPRQAQHF. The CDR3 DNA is TGTGCCAGCAGTTACCCGCGACAAGCCCAGCATTTT.

This chain's CDR3 is CAWSLGTGGGYEQYF. In nucleotides, the CDR3 is TGTGCCTGGAGCCTTGGGACAGGGGGTGGCTACGAGCAGTACTTC. The chain recombines TRBV30 with TRBJ2-7, with 11 bases fitting TRBD1. In germline, CDR1 is GTSNPN, CDR2 SVGIG (reference sequence). The CDR3 covers 15 residues. V gave up 3 bases and J gave up 3 bases; unmatched junction bases: 7.

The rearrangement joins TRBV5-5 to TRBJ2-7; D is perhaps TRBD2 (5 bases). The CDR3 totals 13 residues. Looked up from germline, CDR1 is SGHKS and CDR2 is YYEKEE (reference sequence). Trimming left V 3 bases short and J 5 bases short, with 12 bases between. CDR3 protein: CASSWSFGDEQYF. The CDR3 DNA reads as TGTGCCAGCAGCTGGTCCTTCGGGGACGAGCAGTACTTC.

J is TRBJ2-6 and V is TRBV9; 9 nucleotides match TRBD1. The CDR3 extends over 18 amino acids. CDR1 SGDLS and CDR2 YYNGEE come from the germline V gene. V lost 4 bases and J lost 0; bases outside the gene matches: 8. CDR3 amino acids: CASSPWDREFSGANVLTF. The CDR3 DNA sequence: TGTGCCAGCAGCCCGTGGGACAGGGAGTTCTCTGGGGCCAACGTCCTGACTTTC.

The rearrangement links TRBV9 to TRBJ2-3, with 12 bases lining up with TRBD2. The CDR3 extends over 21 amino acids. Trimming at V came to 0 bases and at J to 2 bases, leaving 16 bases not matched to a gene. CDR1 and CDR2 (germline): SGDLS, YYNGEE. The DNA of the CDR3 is TGTGCCAGCAGCGTAGCTCAGCGACTAGCGGGAGCCAGGGGTGACACAGATACGCAGTATTTT. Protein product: CASSVAQRLAGARGDTDTQYF. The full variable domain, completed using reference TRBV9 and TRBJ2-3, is DSGVTQTPKHLITATGQRVTLRCSPRSGDLSVYWYQQSLDQGLQFLIQYYNGEERAKGNILERFSAQQFPDLHSELNLSSLELGDSALYFCASSVAQRLAGARGDTDTQYFGPGTRLTVL.

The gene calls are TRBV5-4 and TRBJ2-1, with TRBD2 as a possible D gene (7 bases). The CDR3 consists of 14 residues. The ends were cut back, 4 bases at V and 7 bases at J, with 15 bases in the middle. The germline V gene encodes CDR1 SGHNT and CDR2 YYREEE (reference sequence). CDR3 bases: TGTGCCAGCAGCGCCCGAGGGGGGGGGAATGAGCAGTTCTTC. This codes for CASSARGGGNEQFF.

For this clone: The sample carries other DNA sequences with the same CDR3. In nucleotides, the CDR3 is TGTGCCAGCAGCTTATCAGGGGTCGGAAACACCATATATTTT. Amino acid sequence: CASSLSGVGNTIYF. V is TRBV7-9 and J is TRBJ1-3; D possibly corresponds to TRBD1 (6 bases). Trimming took off 2 bases at V and 4 bases at J, with 9 bases between the two ends. The CDR3 runs 14 residues. Germline values: CDR1 SEHNR, CDR2 FQNEAQ (reference sequence).

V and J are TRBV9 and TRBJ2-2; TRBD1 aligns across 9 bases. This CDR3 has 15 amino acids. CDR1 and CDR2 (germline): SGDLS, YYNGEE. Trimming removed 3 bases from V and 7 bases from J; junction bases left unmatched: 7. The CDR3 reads CASSEGGQGVGELFF. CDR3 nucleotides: TGTGCCAGCAGCGAGGGGGGACAGGGAGTCGGGGAGCTGTTTTTT.

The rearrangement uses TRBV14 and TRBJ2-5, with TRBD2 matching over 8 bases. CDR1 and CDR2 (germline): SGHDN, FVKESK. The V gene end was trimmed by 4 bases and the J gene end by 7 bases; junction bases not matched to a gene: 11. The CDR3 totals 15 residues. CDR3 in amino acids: CASSPRGRGDATQYF. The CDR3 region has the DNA TGTGCCAGCAGCCCCCGAGGGCGGGGGGATGCGACCCAGTACTTC.

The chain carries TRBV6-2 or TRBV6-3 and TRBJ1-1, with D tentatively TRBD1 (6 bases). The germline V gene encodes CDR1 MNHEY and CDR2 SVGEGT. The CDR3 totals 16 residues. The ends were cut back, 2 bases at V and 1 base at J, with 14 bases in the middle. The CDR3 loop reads CASSYAMGAGNTEAFF. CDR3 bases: TGTGCCAGCAGTTACGCGATGGGGGCAGGGAACACTGAAGCTTTCTTT.

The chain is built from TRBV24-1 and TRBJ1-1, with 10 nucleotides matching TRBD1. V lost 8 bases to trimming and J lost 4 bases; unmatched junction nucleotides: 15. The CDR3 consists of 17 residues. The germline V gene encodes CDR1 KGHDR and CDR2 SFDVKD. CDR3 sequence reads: CATTQKGRDRGCTEAFF. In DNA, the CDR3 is TGTGCCACCACTCAAAAAGGCCGGGACAGGGGTTGCACTGAAGCTTTCTTT.

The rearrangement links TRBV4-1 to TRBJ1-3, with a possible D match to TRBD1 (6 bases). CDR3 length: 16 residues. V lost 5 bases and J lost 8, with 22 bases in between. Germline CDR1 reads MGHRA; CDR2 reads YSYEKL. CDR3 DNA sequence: TGCGCCAGCAGCTTCTTGGGGAGGGGGAGAGACGACACCATATATTTT. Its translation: CASSFLGRGRDDTIYF.

The CDR3 region has the DNA TGTGCCAGCAGTGATTATGGGACAGGGATCTACGAGCAGTACTTC. Its protein is CASSDYGTGIYEQYF. The chain joins TRBV2 to TRBJ2-7; 9 bases agree with TRBD1. The CDR3 totals 15 residues. Germline assignment: CDR1 SNHLY and CDR2 FYNNEI. After removal of 3 bases from V and 3 bases from J, the junction contained 6 bases not matched to a gene.

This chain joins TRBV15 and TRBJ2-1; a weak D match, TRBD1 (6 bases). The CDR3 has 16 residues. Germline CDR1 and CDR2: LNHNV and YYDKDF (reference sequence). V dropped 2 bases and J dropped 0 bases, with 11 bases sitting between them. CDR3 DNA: TGTGCCACCAGCAGAAGGGACACATCCTCCTACAATGAGCAGTTCTTC. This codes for CATSRRDTSSYNEQFF.

The CDR3 protein is CASRGSGTGNEKLFF. As DNA, the CDR3 is TGTGCCAGCAGGGGATCCGGGACAGGGAATGAAAAACTGTTTTTT. The chain recombines TRBV28 with TRBJ1-4, with TRBD1 matching over 9 bases. Germline V CDR1 and CDR2: MDHEN, SYDVKM. V shed 6 bases, J shed 5 bases, and the junction held 7 bases outside the gene matches. There are 15 residues in the CDR3.

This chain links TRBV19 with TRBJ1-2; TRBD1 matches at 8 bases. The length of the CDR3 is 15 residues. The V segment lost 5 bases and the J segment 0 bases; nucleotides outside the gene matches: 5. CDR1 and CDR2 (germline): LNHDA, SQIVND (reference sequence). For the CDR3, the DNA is TGTGCCAGTAGTGTTCGACAGGGGACTAACTATGGCTACACCTTC. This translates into CASSVRQGTNYGYTF.

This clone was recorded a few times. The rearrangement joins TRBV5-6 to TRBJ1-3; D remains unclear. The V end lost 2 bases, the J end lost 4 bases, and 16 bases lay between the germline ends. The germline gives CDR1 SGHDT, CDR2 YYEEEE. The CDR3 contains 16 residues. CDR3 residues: CASSFFSGRRGNTIYF. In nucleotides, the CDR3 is TGTGCCAGCAGCTTTTTCTCTGGGAGACGGGGAAACACCATATATTTT.

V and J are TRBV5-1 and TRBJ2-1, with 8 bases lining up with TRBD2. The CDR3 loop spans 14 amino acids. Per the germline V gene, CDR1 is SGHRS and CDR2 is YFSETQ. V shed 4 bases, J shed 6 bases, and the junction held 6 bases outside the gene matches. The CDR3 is CASSPGGYPNEQFF. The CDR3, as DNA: TGCGCCAGCAGCCCGGGGGGGTACCCCAATGAGCAGTTCTTC.

CDR3: CASRPHVSREQYF. DNA for the CDR3: TGTGCCAGCAGACCCCATGTCTCTCGGGAGCAGTACTTC. J is TRBJ2-7 and V is TRBV6-5; unclear D gene. CDR3 length equals 13 residues. Germline V CDR1 and CDR2: MNHEY, SVGAGI. V lost 6 bases and J 7 bases, leaving 16 bases between the germline ends.

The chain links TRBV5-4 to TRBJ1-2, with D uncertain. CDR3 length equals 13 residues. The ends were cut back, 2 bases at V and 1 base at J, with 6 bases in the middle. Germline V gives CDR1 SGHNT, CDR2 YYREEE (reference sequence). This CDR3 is CASSFNSNYGYTF. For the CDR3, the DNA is TGTGCCAGCAGCTTCAACAGTAACTATGGCTACACCTTC. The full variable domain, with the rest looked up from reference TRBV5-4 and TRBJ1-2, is ETGVTQSPTHLIKTRGQQVTLRCSSQSGHNTVSWYQQALGQGPQFIFQYYREEENGRGNFPPRFSGLQFPNYSSELNVNALELDDSALYLCASSFNSNYGYTFGSGTRLTVV.

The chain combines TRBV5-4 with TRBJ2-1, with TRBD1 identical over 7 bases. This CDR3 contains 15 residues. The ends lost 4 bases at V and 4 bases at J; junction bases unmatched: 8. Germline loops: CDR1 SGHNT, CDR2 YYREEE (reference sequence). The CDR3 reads CASSIQTGSYNEQFF. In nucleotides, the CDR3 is TGTGCCAGCAGCATCCAGACAGGGTCATACAATGAGCAGTTCTTC.

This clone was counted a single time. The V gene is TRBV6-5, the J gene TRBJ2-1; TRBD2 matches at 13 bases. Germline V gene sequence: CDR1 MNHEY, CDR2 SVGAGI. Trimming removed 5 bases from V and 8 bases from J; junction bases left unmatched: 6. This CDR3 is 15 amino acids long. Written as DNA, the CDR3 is TGTGCCAGCAGTACGACTAGCGGGAGGCGCCATGAGCAGTTCTTC. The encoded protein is CASSTTSGRRHEQFF.